This T cell receptor beta chain was recorded in a study of identical twins (dated by TCRdb to 2016 to 2017). With regard to the full study: To test whether fetal clonotypes persist, the study used deep sequencing on TCR alpha and beta repertoires from monozygotic twins, unrelated adults of various ages, and cord blood. To rule out contamination, the twin experiments were replicated at different times with different library preparation protocols.

Every donor was a healthy Caucasian. Using Miltenyi CD45RO+ enrichment and human naive T-cell isolation kits, memory (CD45RO+) and naive T cells were isolated from PBMC. The library was prepared using 5' RACE. Sequencing instrument: Illumina HiSeq 2000. Template switching introduced a universal primer binding site; the final cDNA contained a unique molecular identifier, enabling accurate counting of TCR cDNA molecules. First-strand cDNA for TCR alpha and beta chains was synthesized from specific primers in the conserved constant-segment region. To control for contamination, each cDNA library was double barcoded with a SMART-Mk sample barcode plus Illumina barcodes. TruSeq adapter sequences along with Illumina sample barcodes were introduced in two successive PCR steps. Sequencing of the TCR alpha and beta cDNA libraries was done on the Illumina HiSeq platform using custom primers. Per the authors' processing: Raw reads were processed with MiGEC to extract unique molecular identifiers, and MiXCR was used to determine CDR3 positions. Recombination models were inferred per individual with the repgenHMM and IGoR tools using an EM algorithm. Shared clonotypes were analyzed with the tcR package in R, and sharing was normalized by the product of cloneset sizes. Out-of-frame nonproductive sequences were analyzed to study raw recombination free of thymic and clonal selection effects. TCRdb trimmed the raw reads at Q25, called clones with MiXCR and kept productive beta chains. Each entry is one CDR3 protein sequence, shown with its most common DNA and genes. The V and J calls follow TCRdb's processing rather than the paper's. The sample has hundreds of thousands of distinct CDR3 sequences on record, roughly 10% of them singletons. 5% to 5.5% of the sample comes from the top ten.

From its cysteine to its phenylalanine, the CDR3 spans 14 amino acids. The CDR3 DNA has 42 bases and is translated from base 1. Deletion took 4 bases off V and 12 bases off J, with a span of 19 bases between the germline ends. CDR1 and CDR2 were assigned from the germline V gene as KGHDR and SFDVKD. There are many counts of this clonotype. The antigen it recognizes is unknown. No much larger clone is present one base from it, and per-base qualities are unavailable. Overall study results and their limits: Abundant cord blood beta clonotypes had fewer insertions, young adult naive repertoires showed a similar but weaker trend, and memory repertoires showed no such trend. Because the same donors could not be followed over many years, conclusions were based on cross-sectional statistical analysis. In monozygotic twins, recombination models systematically underestimated out-of-frame TCR alpha sharing, but the models matched the sharing seen between unrelated individuals. Invariant T cells such as MAIT and iNKT could partly confound zero-insertion analyses, although diverse VJ usage argued against such confounding for most clonotypes. A weaker excess of twin sharing was found in beta out-of-frame sequences because the signal-to-noise ratio was lowered by fewer shared sequences. Out-of-frame TCR alpha sequences shared between twins showed an excess of low generation-probability sequences compared with coincidental sharing between unrelated individuals.

The chain was built from TRBV24-1 and TRBJ2-3; the D gene cannot be resolved reliably. Sequenced sample: memory (CD45RO+) T cells sorted from blood. In the paper's terms, the cell subset or site label means: CD45RO+ enriched T cells. The origin of this receptor is a woman between 18 and 30 years old in good health. The sequence in DNA is TGTGCCACCAGTGACCCCTCCGGCAGTCGGCGCCAGTATTTT. It translates to CATSDPSGSRRQYF.